The clone carrying this TCR beta chain was counted a few times. This record belongs to a study of radiotherapy plus CTLA-4 blockade in lung cancer. Repertoires were generated with immunoSEQ multiplex PCR, while TCRdb's copy carries only in-frame clones and drops some. The profile shows about 110,000 clones, roughly 80% of them singletons. Trimming cost V 5 bases and J 9 bases, with 11 bases left between them. This CDR3 has 11 amino acids. CDR1 and CDR2 (germline): SEHNR, FQNEAQ (reference sequence). This TCR was recovered from a human donor with non-small cell lung cancer that progressed on radiotherapy plus ipilimumab. Some clones in this sample may be carry-over from other donors' samples. The material was peripheral blood, obtained from a patient treated with radiotherapy plus ipilimumab. The chain employs TRBV7-9 and TRBJ2-7; the D is unclear. Here the CDR3 reads CASSPDVGQYF. In DNA form, the CDR3 reads TGTGCCAGCAGCCCCGACGTAGGGCAGTACTTC.